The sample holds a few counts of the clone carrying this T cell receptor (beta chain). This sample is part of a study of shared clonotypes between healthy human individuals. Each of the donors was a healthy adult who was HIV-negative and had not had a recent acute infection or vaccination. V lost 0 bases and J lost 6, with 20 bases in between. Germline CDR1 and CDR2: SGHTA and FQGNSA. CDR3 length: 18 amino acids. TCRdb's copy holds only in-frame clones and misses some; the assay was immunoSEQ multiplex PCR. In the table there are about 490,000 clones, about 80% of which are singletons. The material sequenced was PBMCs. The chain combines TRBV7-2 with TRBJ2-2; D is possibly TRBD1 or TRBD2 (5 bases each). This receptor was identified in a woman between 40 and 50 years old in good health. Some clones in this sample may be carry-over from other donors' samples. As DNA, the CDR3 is TGTGCCAGCAGCTTAGCCCCGGGACCCCATATTCAACCCGGGGAGCTGTTTTTT. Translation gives CASSLAPGPHIQPGELFF.